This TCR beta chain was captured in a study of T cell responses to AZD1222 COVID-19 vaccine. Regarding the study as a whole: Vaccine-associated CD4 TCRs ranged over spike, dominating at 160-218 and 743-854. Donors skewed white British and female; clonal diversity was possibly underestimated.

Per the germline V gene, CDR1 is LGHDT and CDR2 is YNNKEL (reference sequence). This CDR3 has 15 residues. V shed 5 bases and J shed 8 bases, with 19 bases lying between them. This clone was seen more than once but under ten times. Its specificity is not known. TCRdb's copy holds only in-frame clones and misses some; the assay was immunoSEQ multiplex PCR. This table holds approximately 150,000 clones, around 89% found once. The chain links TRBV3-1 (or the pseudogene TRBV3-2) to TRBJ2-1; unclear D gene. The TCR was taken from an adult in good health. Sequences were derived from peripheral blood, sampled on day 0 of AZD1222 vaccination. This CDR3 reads CASSVASPGGDEQFF. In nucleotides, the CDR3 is TGTGCCAGCAGCGTCGCCTCTCCGGGCGGCGATGAGCAGTTCTTC.